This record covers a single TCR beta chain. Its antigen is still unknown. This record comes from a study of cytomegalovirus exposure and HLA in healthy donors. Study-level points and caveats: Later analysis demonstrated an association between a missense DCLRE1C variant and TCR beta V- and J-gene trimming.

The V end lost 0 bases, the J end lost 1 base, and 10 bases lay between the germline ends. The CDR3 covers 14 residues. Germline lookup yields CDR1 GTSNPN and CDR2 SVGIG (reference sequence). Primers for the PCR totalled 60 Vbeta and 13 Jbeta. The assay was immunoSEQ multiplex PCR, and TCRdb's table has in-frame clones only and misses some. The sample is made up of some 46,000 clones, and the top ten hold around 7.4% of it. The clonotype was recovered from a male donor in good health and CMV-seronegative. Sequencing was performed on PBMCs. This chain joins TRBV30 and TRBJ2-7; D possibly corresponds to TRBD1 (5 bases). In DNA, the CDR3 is TGTGCCTGGAGTGTTTGGCAGGGATCCTACGAGCAGTACTTC. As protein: CAWSVWQGSYEQYF.